The clone carrying this T cell receptor (beta chain) was detected once. Antigen: not known. Trimming took 4 bases from V and 0 from J, leaving 16 bases between them. CDR1 is PRHDT and CDR2 is FYEKMQ in the germline V gene (reference sequence). This CDR3 has 16 amino acids. This sample was taken from a study of OX40 agonist ivuxolimab in advanced cancers. Turning to the study itself: Earlier anti-PD-1, anti-PD-L1 or anti-CTLA-4 therapy was permitted; less than 50% had received some. General observations from the study: Certain nonresponders additionally had low normalized T-cell clonal expansion. Fewer expanded clones were found on average in CD4+ than in CD8+ T cells. At 0.1 to 3.0 mg/kg and by week 6, CD4+ and CD8+ T cells in the blood had expanded clonally.

Profiled with immunoSEQ multiplex PCR; TCRdb holds only in-frame clones, not every one. The sample carries some 70,000 clones, around 90% recorded once. Sequencing was performed on CD4+ or CD8+ T cells sorted from blood, taken in a trial of the OX40 agonist ivuxolimab. This receptor was identified in an adult with an advanced solid tumor such as melanoma, head and neck, liver or kidney cancer. The chain recombines TRBV13 with TRBJ2-7, with a tentative D call TRBD1 (6 bases). CDR3 in DNA: TGTGCCAGCAGCTCACGGACAGCACACCCCTCCTACGAGCAGTACTTC. Translating it yields CASSSRTAHPSYEQYF.